This TCR beta chain was sequenced during a study of T cells after yellow fever vaccination. About the study: Fractions containing few cells were prepared with SMART-Seq v4 Ultra Low Input. General study points: Subsequent to the booster, the majority of primary-vaccination clones reappeared (around 97% CD4, 80% to 90% CD8).

In its sample, this clonotype was seen many times. The antigen is unknown. The CDR3 covers 13 residues. The germline CDR1 and CDR2 sequences are SGHTA and FQGTGA. Trimming took 8 bases from V and 0 from J, leaving 8 bases between them. Template switching by 5'RACE produced TCR cDNA, adding a universal primer site and UMIs. TCRdb called the 5' RACE reads again in MiXCR, with one record for every CDR3 protein. The sample yields around 310,000 distinct CDR3 sequences, approximately 4.5% seen once. Sample: PBMCs, taken 15 days after the yellow fever booster vaccination. This receptor was obtained from a man aged 18 to 29 who received the YFV17D yellow fever vaccine. V and J are TRBV7-3 and TRBJ1-3; D not certain. The CDR3 protein is CASGRSSGNTIYF. The CDR3 coding sequence is TGTGCCAGCGGACGGAGCTCTGGAAACACCATATATTTT.